A single sample is the source of the 30 T cell receptor beta chains below, sequenced in a study of regulatory T cells in long-lasting Graves disease. Assembly of TCR beta libraries relied on iRepertoire HTBI primers together with Arm-PCR of CDR3 regions. TCRdb re-analysed the multiplex PCR reads in MiXCR, keeping a single row per CDR3 protein. Of 400,000 to 500,000 distinct CDR3 sequences in the sample, more than 20% were seen once. The time point denotes: persistent/refractory GD, antithyroid drugs over 5 years with positive TRAb. Construction of the TCR library relied on RNA isolated from PBMCs. This material consisted of peripheral blood mononuclear cells (PBMCs), taken when the disease was refractory, from a patient treated with antithyroid drugs. The receptors derive from a female donor with Graves disease.

This chain links TRBV6-2 or TRBV6-3 with TRBJ2-3, with D perhaps assigned TRBD1 or TRBD2 (5 bases each). V was cut by 2 bases and J by 5 bases, with 11 bases left in between. Germline assignment: CDR1 MNHEY and CDR2 SVGEGT. The CDR3 has 14 residues. Written as DNA, the CDR3 is TGTGCCAGCAGTTACGGGACGTTGGGAGATACGCAGTATTTT. Translating it yields CASSYGTLGDTQYF.

This clonotype appeared once. The rearrangement joins TRBV4-1 to TRBJ2-7; D tentatively fits TRBD1 or TRBD2 (5 bases each). CDR1 MGHRA and CDR2 YSYEKL come from the germline V gene. This CDR3 is 14 amino acids long. The V and J ends lost 0 bases and 4 bases respectively, with 10 bases between them. The CDR3 DNA reads as TGCGCCAGCAGCCAAGATATCAGGGAGTACGAGCAGTACTTC. This gives the protein CASSQDIREYEQYF.

This clonotype was detected only a few times. CDR3 protein: CASSSDGRPNEKLFF. CDR3 DNA: TGTGCCAGTAGCTCTGACGGACGTCCTAATGAAAAACTGTTTTTT. This chain uses TRBV19 with TRBJ1-4; D not certain. V was clipped by 6 bases and J by 3 bases, with 14 bases between them. Germline-derived CDR1 and CDR2 are LNHDA and SQIVND (reference sequence). This CDR3 is built from 15 residues.

This clonotype turned up a few times. The rearrangement links TRBV29-1 to TRBJ1-1; D may be TRBD1 (6 bases). The CDR3 contains 12 residues. V was trimmed by 3 bases and J by 9 bases, leaving 14 bases between them. Germline V lookup: CDR1 SQVTM, CDR2 ANQGSEA. The CDR3 is CSVDPIGQKAFF. CDR3 nucleotides: TGCAGCGTTGACCCGATCGGACAGAAAGCTTTCTTT.

This chain connects TRBV27 to TRBJ2-2; D might be TRBD2 (5 bases). This CDR3 has 15 amino acids. Trimming took off 3 bases at V and 6 bases at J, with 14 bases between the two ends. Germline CDR1 and CDR2: MNHEY and SMNVEV (reference sequence). The DNA of the CDR3 is TGTGCCAGCAGTTTGGCGGGTGGTTTGGCCGGGGAGCTGTTTTTT. This codes for CASSLAGGLAGELFF.

The J gene is TRBJ2-7, the V gene TRBV4-1; 7 nucleotides agree with TRBD2. CDR1 MGHRA and CDR2 YSYEKL come from the germline V gene. V gave up 0 bases and J gave up 9 bases; unmatched junction bases: 20. The CDR3 extends over 18 amino acids. Here the CDR3 DNA reads TGCGCCAGCAGCCAAGATCCGAGCGGGACCAGGCCCTTAGGTGGGCAGTACTTC. It specifies CASSQDPSGTRPLGGQYF.

As for this clonotype: An end of the junction does not agree with germline; a read error may underlie this. The chain carries TRBV7-7 and TRBJ2-5; perhaps TRBD2 as D (5 bases). The CDR3 is 12 residues long. Germline-derived CDR1 and CDR2 are SSHAT and FNYEAQ (reference sequence). CDR3 sequence (DNA): TGTGCTAGCGCGGAAAGCCAAGAGACCCAGCACTTC. This translates into CASAESQETQHF.

This clonotype has a handful of counts. The J gene is TRBJ2-1, the V gene TRBV7-2; D remains ambiguous. The germline V and J ends were trimmed by 0 bases and 9 bases, with 18 bases remaining between them. The CDR3 is made up of 16 amino acids. The germline V gene has CDR1 SGHTA and CDR2 FQGNSA. The CDR3 DNA is TGTGCCAGCAGCTTAGCAGGTGGCGCATTCGTCAGTGAGCAGTTCTTC. Residues: CASSLAGGAFVSEQFF.

This sequence joins TRBV18 and TRBJ2-2; the D gene is possibly TRBD2 (6 bases). Germline values: CDR1 KGHSH, CDR2 LQKENI. Trimming removed 5 bases from V and 0 bases from J, with 13 bases in between. The CDR3 is 16 residues long. The CDR3 protein is CASSTDGGANTGELFF. CDR3 DNA: TGTGCCAGCTCAACCGATGGAGGGGCGAACACCGGGGAGCTGTTTTTT.

This clonotype was seen repeatedly, ten times or more. The chain combines TRBV2 with TRBJ2-2; no clear D. Per the germline V gene, CDR1 is SNHLY and CDR2 is FYNNEI. There are 12 residues in the CDR3. Trimming pared 5 bases from V and 5 bases from J, leaving 6 bases between. CDR3 coding DNA: TGTGCCAGCAGTACCAAGACCGGGGAGCTGTTTTTT. This translates into CASSTKTGELFF. The entire variable domain, with the rest obtained from reference TRBV2 and TRBJ2-2, is as follows: EPEVTQTPSHQVTQMGQEVILRCVPISNHLYFYWYRQILGQKVEFLVSFYNNEISEKSEIFDDQFSVERPDGSNFTLKIRSTKLEDSAMYFCASSTKTGELFFGEGSRLTVL.

In this sample, this clonotype turned up a few times. This chain links TRBV29-1 with TRBJ2-7; no firm D call. The CDR3 extends over 15 amino acids. V was trimmed by 7 bases and J by 7 bases, leaving 26 bases between them. CDR1 and CDR2 (germline): SQVTM, ANQGSEA. The CDR3 reads CSAVGSGWPRWEQYF. The DNA of the CDR3 is TGCAGCGCTGTTGGTTCCGGGTGGCCCCGTTGGGAGCAGTACTTC.

The sample holds many counts of this clonotype. The V and J genes are TRBV28 and TRBJ2-5; perhaps TRBD2 as D (6 bases). This CDR3 contains 15 residues. Trimming removed 4 bases from V and 5 bases from J, with 17 bases in between. Germline V gene data show CDR1 as MDHEN and CDR2 as SYDVKM. CDR3 region: CASSSPGGLTETQYF. The CDR3 DNA reads as TGTGCCAGCAGTTCCCCCGGGGGACTTACGGAGACCCAGTACTTC.

The gene calls are TRBV7-8 and TRBJ1-5; D perhaps matches TRBD1 (5 bases). V gave up 0 bases and J gave up 3 bases, with 12 bases separating them. Germline assignment: CDR1 SGHVS and CDR2 FQNEAQ. CDR3 size: 16 residues. CDR3 nucleotide sequence: TGTGCCAGCAGCTTAGCTGGGGGAACCGTCAATCAGCCCCAGCATTTT. It specifies CASSLAGGTVNQPQHF. Combining the CDR3 with reference TRBV7-8 and TRBJ1-5 gives the whole variable domain GAGVSQSPRYKVAKRGQDVALRCDPISGHVSLFWYQQALGQGPEFLTYFQNEAQLDKSGLPSDRFFAERPEGSVSTLKIQRTQQEDSAVYLCASSLAGGTVNQPQHFGDGTRLSIL.

In this sample, this clonotype turned up a few times. The rearrangement joins TRBV20-1 to TRBJ2-1, with 10 bases aligning to TRBD2. The CDR3 is 17 amino acids. In germline, CDR1 is DFQATT, CDR2 SNEGSKA (reference sequence). V shed 1 base and J 3 bases; nucleotides not matched to a gene: 9. CDR3 loop: CSARGVRAGGDYNEQFF. Here the CDR3 DNA reads TGCAGTGCTAGAGGTGTTAGAGCGGGAGGGGACTACAATGAGCAGTTCTTC.

This clonotype was seen repeatedly, ten times or more. V gene TRBV11-2 combines with J gene TRBJ2-7, with D uncertain. The CDR3 extends over 12 amino acids. The V end lost 0 bases, the J end lost 6 bases, and 6 bases lay between the germline ends. Germline V gene sequence: CDR1 SGHAT, CDR2 FQNNGV. The DNA of the CDR3 is TGTGCCAGCAGCTTAGAAGAAGTCGAGCAGTACTTC. The encoded protein is CASSLEEVEQYF.

This clonotype was counted at least ten times. The V and J genes are TRBV20-1 and TRBJ2-5; 9 bases line up with TRBD1. CDR3 size: 14 residues. J was trimmed by 0 bases and V by 5 bases; bases with no gene match: 4. CDR1 is DFQATT, CDR2 SNEGSKA, per germline (reference sequence). CDR3 nucleotides: TGCAGTGCTGCCGGGACAGGGTACCAAGAGACCCAGTACTTC. This codes for CSAAGTGYQETQYF.

Only a few counts were recorded for this clonotype. The rearrangement links TRBV4-3 to TRBJ2-4, with 7 bases fitting TRBD1. V dropped 0 bases and J dropped 0; count of bases not matched to a gene: 8. Germline V CDR1 and CDR2: LGHNA, YSLEER. The CDR3 covers 18 residues. DNA for the CDR3: TGCGCCAGCAGCCAAGACTTGAGGGACAGCCTAGCCAAAAACATTCAGTACTTC. Translated, it gives CASSQDLRDSLAKNIQYF.

The CDR3: CASGTGLGQGIIGELFF. CDR3 DNA: TGTGCCAGCGGAACCGGCCTGGGACAGGGAATTATCGGGGAGCTGTTTTTT. The chain is built from TRBV12-3 or TRBV12-4 and TRBJ2-2, with 9 positions matching TRBD1. With 8 bases clipped from V and 7 bases from J, the junction kept 17 bases outside the gene matches. The CDR3 runs 17 residues.

The sample holds a few counts of this clonotype. The rearrangement joins TRBV9 to TRBJ1-1; 8 bases match TRBD1. Germline V gene lookup returns CDR1 SGDLS and CDR2 YYNGEE. Germline trimming cut 4 bases from V and 6 bases from J; bases unmatched to any gene: 11. The CDR3 totals 15 residues. This chain's CDR3 is CASSQTPGQAPEAFF. The CDR3, as DNA: TGTGCCAGCAGCCAAACTCCGGGACAGGCCCCTGAAGCTTTCTTT.

This clonotype has more than one count but fewer than ten. One end of the junction varies from germline; a read error may be responsible. The chain joins TRBV7-7 to TRBJ2-5, with 10 bases matching TRBD2. The CDR3 consists of 15 residues. In germline, CDR1 is SSHAT, CDR2 FNYEAQ (reference sequence). The CDR3 sequence is CASSASGSLEETQYF. DNA of the CDR3: TGTGCTAGCAGCGCTAGCGGGAGCCTTGAAGAGACCCAGTACTTC. The full variable domain, its missing parts supplied by reference TRBV7-7 and TRBJ2-5, is GAGVSQSPRYKVTKRGQDVTLRCDPISSHATLYWYQQALGQGPEFLTYFNYEAQPDKSGLPSDRFSAERPEGSISTLTIQRTEQRDSAMYRCASSASGSLEETQYFGPGTRLLVL.

This clonotype was observed at least ten times. V usage is TRBV27 and J usage is TRBJ1-1, with D hard to call. CDR3 size: 15 residues. Trimming shortened V by 0 bases and J by 1 base, and 9 bases separated the two germline ends. Germline V gene data show CDR1 as MNHEY and CDR2 as SMNVEV (reference sequence). The CDR3 spells CASSLSPRQNTEAFF. The CDR3 DNA is TGTGCCAGCAGTTTATCGCCCAGACAGAACACTGAAGCTTTCTTT.

This clonotype was seen ten or more times. The chain employs TRBV20-1 and TRBJ2-5; D ambiguous. Deletions cut 5 bases from V and 5 bases from J, with 15 bases between. This CDR3 is 13 amino acids long. Germline CDR1 DFQATT, CDR2 SNEGSKA (reference sequence). CDR3 in amino acids: CSAQDGAGETQYF. The DNA of the CDR3 is TGCAGTGCTCAGGACGGTGCCGGGGAGACCCAGTACTTC.

This clonotype was seen repeatedly, ten times or more. This chain connects TRBV11-2 to TRBJ1-4; 7 bases match TRBD1. The CDR3 totals 16 residues. J was trimmed by 6 bases and V by 4 bases; bases with no gene match: 11. Looked up from germline, CDR1 is SGHAT and CDR2 is FQNNGV. CDR3 loop: CASSYTIRDSYEKLFF. In DNA form, the CDR3 reads TGTGCCAGCAGCTACACCATTCGGGACAGTTATGAAAAACTGTTTTTT.

In its sample, this clonotype was seen a few times. A read error is possible here, since a much larger clone lies one base away. Because the CDR3 is missing its conserved closing phenylalanine or tryptophan, this is likely a read error. The chain combines TRBV27 with TRBJ1-2; the match to TRBD1 covers 8 bases. The trim removed 6 bases at V and 8 bases at J, leaving 14 bases unmatched. There are 15 residues in the CDR3. CDR1 and CDR2 (germline): MNHEY, SMNVEV (reference sequence). CDR3 protein: CASSARTRGRGGYTS. The CDR3 DNA follows: TGTGCCAGCAGCGCGCGAACCAGGGGGCGCGGAGGCTACACCTCC.

This clonotype was detected a few times. The CDR3, as DNA: TGCGCCAGCAGCTTGGAACCAGGGCCGAACGAGCAGTACTTC. Its protein is CASSLEPGPNEQYF. The chain has TRBV5-1 and TRBJ2-7; possibly TRBD1 for D (5 bases). The CDR3 totals 14 residues. V was cut by 0 bases and J by 5 bases, with 12 bases left in between. Germline values: CDR1 SGHRS, CDR2 YFSETQ.

The V and J genes are TRBV6-5 and TRBJ2-7; TRBD1 matches 8 bases. The length of the CDR3 is 15 residues. CDR1 and CDR2 from the germline V gene are MNHEY and SVGAGI. V lost 0 bases and J lost 4; bases outside the gene matches: 5. CDR3 residues: CASSYSADRAYEQYF. The CDR3 DNA is TGTGCCAGCAGTTACTCAGCGGACAGGGCTTACGAGCAGTACTTC.

The table lists this clonotype with many counts. The J gene is TRBJ2-4, the V gene TRBV2; a possible D gene is TRBD2 (5 bases). V was pared by 4 bases and J by 2 bases, with 12 bases between. The CDR3 runs 15 residues. The germline gives CDR1 SNHLY, CDR2 FYNNEI. The CDR3: CASSVSGSSKNIQYF. The CDR3 nucleotides read TGTGCCAGCAGTGTTTCGGGGTCTTCCAAAAACATTCAGTACTTC. The full variable domain, in which reference TRBV2 and TRBJ2-4 provide the parts outside the CDR3, is EPEVTQTPSHQVTQMGQEVILRCVPISNHLYFYWYRQILGQKVEFLVSFYNNEISEKSEIFDDQFSVERPDGSNFTLKIRSTKLEDSAMYFCASSVSGSSKNIQYFGAGTRLSVL.

V is TRBV6-1 and J is TRBJ2-1, with 11 bases identical to TRBD2. The length of the CDR3 is 17 residues. The germline V gene has CDR1 MNHNS and CDR2 SASEGT. V shed 7 bases and J 2 bases; nucleotides not matched to a gene: 10. CDR3 region: CASTPWGSGRAYNEQFF. The CDR3, as DNA: TGTGCCAGCACCCCGTGGGGTAGCGGGAGGGCCTACAATGAGCAGTTCTTC.

This clonotype occurred many times. The CDR3 region is CASNRQGAYEQYF. As DNA, the CDR3 is TGTGCCAGCAACCGACAGGGGGCTTACGAGCAGTACTTC. The chain joins TRBV2 to TRBJ2-7; 10 bases map to TRBD1. Unmatched junction bases numbered 4, after V lost 7 bases and J lost 4 bases. In germline, CDR1 is SNHLY, CDR2 FYNNEI. The CDR3 extends over 13 amino acids.

This clonotype occurred many times. The J gene is TRBJ2-7, the V gene TRBV28; TRBD1 agrees at 8 bases. CDR3 length: 14 residues. The V segment lost 8 bases and the J segment 0 bases; nucleotides outside the gene matches: 6. Looked up from germline, CDR1 is MDHEN and CDR2 is SYDVKM. CDR3 sequence reads: CASFQGADSYEQYF. The DNA of the CDR3 is TGTGCCAGCTTCCAGGGGGCGGACTCCTACGAGCAGTACTTC.